This T cell receptor (beta chain) was documented in a study of T cell responses to AZD1222 COVID-19 vaccine. Whole-study results and caveats: Only after the peak T cell response were repertoires sampled. Baseline serology detected seropositivity in only six AZD1222 recipients. As reported, nearly half of all spike-specific TCRs target variant regions that are unmutated.

The CDR3 has 11 residues. The V end lost 6 bases, the J end lost 5 bases, and 10 bases lay between the germline ends. Germline V gene lookup returns CDR1 DFQATT and CDR2 SNEGSKA (reference sequence). On this clone itself: Its cognate antigen is unknown.

Assay used: immunoSEQ multiplex PCR; TCRdb lists only in-frame clones, some missing. This sample yields 200,000 or so clones, of which about 89% are seen a single time; 2.5% to 3% belongs to the top ten. The clonotype was recovered from an adult in good health. The material was peripheral blood, obtained on day 0 of MenACWY control vaccination. The chain joins TRBV20-1 to TRBJ1-1, with no clear D. The CDR3 DNA is TGCAGTGCGCTGAAGCGGACTGAAGCTTTCTTT. It yields the protein CSALKRTEAFF.